This TCR beta chain was found in a study of technical replicates of blood from a few donors. The data were produced by immunoSEQ multiplex PCR, yet TCRdb's version contains in-frame clones alone and is incomplete. The sample lists over 70,000 clones; 95% to 97% were seen once. With 0 bases removed from V and 6 bases from J, the gap between germline ends came to 17 bases. CDR3 length: 16 amino acids. Germline CDR1 and CDR2: SNHLY and FYNNEI. The chain employs TRBV2 and TRBJ1-1; D possibly corresponds to TRBD1 (6 bases). Sequenced material: T cells isolated from PBMCs. This TCR was recovered from a human donor in good health. The CDR3 protein is CASSEAAGGGAAEAFF. The DNA of the CDR3 is TGTGCCAGCAGTGAAGCGGCGGGAGGGGGAGCGGCTGAAGCTTTCTTT.